This TCR beta chain was sequenced during a study of blood T cell repertoires in COVID-19. The CDR3 sequence is 15 residues long. Germline assignment: CDR1 MGHRA and CDR2 YSYEKL. Between the trimmed V and J ends, which lost 1 base and 7 bases, there was a span of 14 bases. Sequenced by immunoSEQ multiplex PCR; TCRdb stores in-frame clones only, minus some. This table has some 330,000 clones, around nine tenths appearing once. Sequencing input: PBMCs or T cells enriched from blood (not recorded which). The chain uses TRBV4-1 and TRBJ2-1; possible D gene TRBD1, 6 bases. This TCR derives from a man aged 25-45 years who had recovered from COVID-19. The CDR3 spells CASSQVRTDANEQFF. The CDR3 DNA reads TGCGCCAGCAGCCAAGTAAGGACAGATGCTAATGAGCAGTTCTTC.